This TCR beta chain was recorded in a study of T-cell reconstitution after alpha-beta-depleted transplantation in children. This clonotype occurred a few times. Germline values: CDR1 SGHVS, CDR2 FQNEAQ. Germline trimming cut 5 bases from V and 1 base from J; bases unmatched to any gene: 21. The CDR3 consists of 20 residues. Preparation of the TCRbeta library involved a method that used unique molecular identifiers. TCRdb reprocessed the PCR reads via MiXCR and lists one record per CDR3 protein. Of approximately 270,000 distinct CDR3 sequences in the sample, over 8% were seen once. This TCR came from a human donor who donated a stem cell graft to a child with SCID. Source: PBMCs from the stem cell graft donor, taken from the stem cell graft. V and J are TRBV7-8 and TRBJ2-3; 7 nucleotides agree with TRBD1. The CDR3 protein is CASSRPLAGRGSVGTDTQYF. The CDR3 coding sequence is TGTGCCAGCAGCCGCCCCCTCGCGGGCAGGGGGTCGGTTGGCACAGATACGCAGTATTTT. Filled out from reference TRBV7-8 and TRBJ2-3, the complete variable domain reads GAGVSQSPRYKVAKRGQDVALRCDPISGHVSLFWYQQALGQGPEFLTYFQNEAQLDKSGLPSDRFFAERPEGSVSTLKIQRTQQEDSAVYLCASSRPLAGRGSVGTDTQYFGPGTRLTVL.